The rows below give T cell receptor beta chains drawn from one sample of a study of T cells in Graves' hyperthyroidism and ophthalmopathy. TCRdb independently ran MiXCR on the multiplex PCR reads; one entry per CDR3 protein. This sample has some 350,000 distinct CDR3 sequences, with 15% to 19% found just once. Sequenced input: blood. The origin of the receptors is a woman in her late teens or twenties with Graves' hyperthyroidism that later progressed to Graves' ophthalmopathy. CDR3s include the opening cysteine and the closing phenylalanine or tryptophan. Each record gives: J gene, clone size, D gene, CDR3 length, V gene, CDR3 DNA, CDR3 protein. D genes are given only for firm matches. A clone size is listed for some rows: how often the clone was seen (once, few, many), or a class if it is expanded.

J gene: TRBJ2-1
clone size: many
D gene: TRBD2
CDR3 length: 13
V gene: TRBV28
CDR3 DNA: TGTGCCAGCGCTCTAGCGGTCAACAATGAGCAGTTCTTC
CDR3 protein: CASALAVNNEQFF

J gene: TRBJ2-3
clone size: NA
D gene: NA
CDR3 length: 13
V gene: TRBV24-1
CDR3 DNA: TGTGCCACCAGTGAACGCGAAGGAGATACGCAGTATTTT
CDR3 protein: CATSEREGDTQYF

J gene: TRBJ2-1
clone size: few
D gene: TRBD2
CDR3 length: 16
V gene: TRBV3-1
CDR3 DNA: TGTGCCAGCAGCCAAGGGGCTAGCGGGAGGTTCCATGAGCAGTTCTTC
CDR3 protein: CASSQGASGRFHEQFF

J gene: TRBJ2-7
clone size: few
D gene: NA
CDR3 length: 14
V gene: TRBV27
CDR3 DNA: TGTGCCAGCAGTTTACTAGCGTTCCACTACGGGCAGTACTTC
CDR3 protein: CASSLLAFHYGQYF

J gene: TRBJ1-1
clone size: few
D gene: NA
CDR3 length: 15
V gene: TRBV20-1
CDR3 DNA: TGCAGTGCCGATCATCCACAGGCGCTAAACACTGAAGCTTTCTTT
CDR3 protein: CSADHPQALNTEAFF

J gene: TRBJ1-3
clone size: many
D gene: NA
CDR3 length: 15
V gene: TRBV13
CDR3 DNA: TGTGCCAGCGGGAACCCATTAACCCCTGGAAACACCATATATTTT
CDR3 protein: CASGNPLTPGNTIYF

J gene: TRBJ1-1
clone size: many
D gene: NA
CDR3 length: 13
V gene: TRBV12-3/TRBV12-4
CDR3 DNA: TGTGCCAGCAGTTTAGCGGGGGGTGGGAAAGCTTTCTTT
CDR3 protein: CASSLAGGGKAFF

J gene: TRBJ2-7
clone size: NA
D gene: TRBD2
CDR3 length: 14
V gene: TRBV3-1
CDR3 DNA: TGTGCCAGCAGCCATAGCGGGATCTCCTACGAGCAGTACTTC
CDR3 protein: CASSHSGISYEQYF

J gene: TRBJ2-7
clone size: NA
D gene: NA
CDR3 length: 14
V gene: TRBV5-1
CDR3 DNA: TGTGCCAGCAGCAAAACAGGAAACTCCTACGAGCAGTACTTC
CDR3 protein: CASSKTGNSYEQYF

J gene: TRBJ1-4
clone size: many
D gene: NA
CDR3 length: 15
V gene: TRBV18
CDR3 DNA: TGTGCCAGCTCTCTTGCGCGGGCAACTAATGAAAAACTGTTTTTT
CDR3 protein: CASSLARATNEKLFF

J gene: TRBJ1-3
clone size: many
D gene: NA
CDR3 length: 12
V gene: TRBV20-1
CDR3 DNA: TGCAGTGCTAGGGGGGCGGGAAACACCATATATTTT
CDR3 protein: CSARGAGNTIYF

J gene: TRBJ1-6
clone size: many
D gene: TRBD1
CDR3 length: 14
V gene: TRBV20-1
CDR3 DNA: TGCAGTGCTAGAGTGGGACAGTATAATTCACCCCTCCACTTT
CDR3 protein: CSARVGQYNSPLHF

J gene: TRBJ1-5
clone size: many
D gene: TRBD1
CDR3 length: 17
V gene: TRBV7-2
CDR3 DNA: TGTGCCAGCAGCTCCGGGACAGGGGGCATGGGCAATCAGCCCCAGCATTTT
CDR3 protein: CASSSGTGGMGNQPQHF

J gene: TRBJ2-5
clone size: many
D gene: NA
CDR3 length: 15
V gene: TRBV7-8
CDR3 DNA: TGTGCCAGCAGCCCGCAAGGGGTAGGCCAAGAGACCCAGTACTTC
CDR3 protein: CASSPQGVGQETQYF

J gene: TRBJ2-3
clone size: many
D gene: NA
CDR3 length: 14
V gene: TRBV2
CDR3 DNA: TGTGCCACTCGTTCAGGGAGCGACGCAGATACGCAGTATTTT
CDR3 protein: CATRSGSDADTQYF

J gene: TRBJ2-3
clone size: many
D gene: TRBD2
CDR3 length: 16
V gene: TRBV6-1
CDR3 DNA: TGTGCCAGCAGTGAATCCACCGGGACTAGAGTAGATACGCAGTATTTT
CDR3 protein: CASSESTGTRVDTQYF

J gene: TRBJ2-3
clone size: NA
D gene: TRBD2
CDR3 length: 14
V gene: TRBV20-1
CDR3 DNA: TGCAGTGCTAGATCAGGGAGGGTCACAGATACGCAGTATTTT
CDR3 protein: CSARSGRVTDTQYF

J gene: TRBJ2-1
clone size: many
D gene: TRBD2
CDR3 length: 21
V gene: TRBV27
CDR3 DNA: TGTGCCAGCGCATTTACGGCGGGAGTCCTGTTCGCCACAAGCTCCTACAATGAGCAGTTCTTC
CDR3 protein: CASAFTAGVLFATSSYNEQFF

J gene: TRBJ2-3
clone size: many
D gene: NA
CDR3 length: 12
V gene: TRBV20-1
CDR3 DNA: TGCAGTGCTTTAAGGGGTACAGATACGCAGTATTTT
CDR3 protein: CSALRGTDTQYF

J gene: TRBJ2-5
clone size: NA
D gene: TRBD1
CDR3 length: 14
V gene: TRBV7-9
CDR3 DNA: TGTGCCAGCAGCTCCGGACAGGGTAGCAATAATCGGTACTTC
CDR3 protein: CASSSGQGSNNRYF

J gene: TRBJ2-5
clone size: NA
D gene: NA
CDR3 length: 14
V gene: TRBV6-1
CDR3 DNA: TGTGCCAGCAGCCGTGGGGGGATCCAAGAGACCCAGTACTTC
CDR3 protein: CASSRGGIQETQYF

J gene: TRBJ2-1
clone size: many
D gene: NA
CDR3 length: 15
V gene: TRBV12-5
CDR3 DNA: TGTGCTAGTGCCGTAAGGGGGGAGGCTTACAATGAGCAGTTCTTC
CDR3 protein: CASAVRGEAYNEQFF

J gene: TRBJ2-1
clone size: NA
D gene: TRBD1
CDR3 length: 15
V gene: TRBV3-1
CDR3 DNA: TGTGCCAGCAGCCTTCCCGGGACAGGGGCCAATGAGCAGTCCTTC
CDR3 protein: CASSLPGTGANEQSF

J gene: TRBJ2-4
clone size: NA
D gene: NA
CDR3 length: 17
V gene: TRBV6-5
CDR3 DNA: TGTGCCAGCAGTTACGTGGCAACAACTTTAGCCAAAAACATTCAGTACTTC
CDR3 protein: CASSYVATTLAKNIQYF